The rows below give T cell receptor beta chains drawn from one sample of a study of identical twins. TCRdb re-called the 5' RACE reads through MiXCR, storing one row per CDR3 protein. The data hold about 220,000 distinct CDR3 sequences, with about 7.5% observed a single time. The same specimen was also included in a second study, on yellow fever vaccine responses in identical twins.

The specimen was memory (CD45RO+) T cells sorted from blood. The receptors were gathered from a woman aged 18-29 years in good health. Both conserved end residues are part of each CDR3. The D gene is left open where the match is weak. A clone size is listed for some rows: how often the clone was seen (once, few, many), or a class if it is expanded.

TRBV28	.	TRBJ2-2	once	TGTGCCAGCAGTTTGGCTTCTTGGGGTGTGAACACCGGGGAGCTGTTTTTT	CASSLASWGVNTGELFF
TRBV12-3/TRBV12-4	.	TRBJ2-1	.	TGTGCCAGCAGTCCGCGTCCCCGAGATGGTGAGCAGTTCTTC	CASSPRPRDGEQFF
TRBV12-3/TRBV12-4	TRBD1	TRBJ1-1	many	TGTGCCAGCAGTTTTGGGACAGTCCGAACTGAAGCTTTCTTT	CASSFGTVRTEAFF
TRBV2	TRBD1	TRBJ1-1	.	TGTGCCAGCATGACAGGGCCCACTGAAGCTTTCTTT	CASMTGPTEAFF
TRBV20-1	TRBD2	TRBJ2-1	.	TGCAGTGCTGCCATAGCGGGGAGCTCCTACAATGAGCAGTTCTTC	CSAAIAGSSYNEQFF
TRBV6-4	TRBD2	TRBJ2-1	.	TGTGCCAGCAGTGACTCGCCTCCGGCTAGCGGGGGGAGAAATGAGCAGTTCTTC	CASSDSPPASGGRNEQFF
TRBV4-3	.	TRBJ2-1	many	TGCGCCAGCAGCCAAGATATCGGGGACTTCTACAATGAGCAGTTCTTC	CASSQDIGDFYNEQFF
TRBV7-3	TRBD2	TRBJ2-3	.	TGTGCCAGCAGCGTTGGTGCGGGGGGGGCTTCAGATACGCAGTATTTT	CASSVGAGGASDTQYF
TRBV28	.	TRBJ2-3	few	TGTGCCAGCACCCCGGGGGCCCCAGATACGCAGTATTTT	CASTPGAPDTQYF
TRBV20-1	TRBD1	TRBJ2-7	few	TGCAGTGCTACCTGGACAGGGGGCGGATACGAGCAGTACTTC	CSATWTGGGYEQYF
TRBV7-9	.	TRBJ1-1	.	TGTGCCAGCAGTTTCGACCCCAACACTGAAGCTTTCTTT	CASSFDPNTEAFF
TRBV5-1	TRBD2	TRBJ2-1	many	TGCGCCAGCAGCTTATGGAGCGGGAGTCCAAGCTACAATGAGCAGTTCTTC	CASSLWSGSPSYNEQFF
TRBV11-3	.	TRBJ2-2	few	TGTGCCAGCAGCTTAAATAGGGTGAACACCGGGGAGCTGTTTTTT	CASSLNRVNTGELFF
TRBV7-2	.	TRBJ2-3	many	TGTGCCAGCAGCTTAAACCCAACCGTAGATACGCAGTATTTT	CASSLNPTVDTQYF
TRBV20-1	.	TRBJ2-3	.	TGCAGTGCTAGTCTACTACTTCTGGATACGCAGTATTTT	CSASLLLLDTQYF